This T cell receptor (beta chain) was sequenced during a study of blood T cell repertoires in COVID-19. V lost 0 bases and J lost 6, with 7 bases in between. The germline V gene has CDR1 SGHRS and CDR2 YFSETQ. This CDR3 spans 13 amino acids. Participants came from 24 US areas, aged about 18 to 89 years. Self-reported history from a screening survey and questionnaire set each donor's cohort. This table comes from immunoSEQ multiplex PCR, and its TCRdb copy is limited to in-frame clones, with some not included. The top ten hold roughly 6.2% of the sample, which has over 200,000 clones, roughly 84% seen once.

The source material was PBMCs or T cells enriched from blood (not recorded which). This receptor was obtained from a woman between 40 and 55 years old who had recovered from COVID-19. The chain is built from TRBV5-1 and TRBJ2-1; no firm D call. The CDR3 is CASSLGAINEQFF. CDR3 coding DNA: TGCGCCAGCAGCTTGGGGGCCATCAATGAGCAGTTCTTC.